These 22 T cell receptor beta chains originate from one sample sequenced in a study of CD8+ T cells in alopecia areata. cDNA reverse transcribed from extracted RNA served as the sequencing template. Clones were read by immunoSEQ multiplex PCR, and TCRdb kept only the in-frame ones, dropping some. Sampling found approximately 300,000 clones, none seen once. Cutaneous lymph node cells were pooled, and they were sorted using CD4, CD8alpha, NKG2D, NKG2ACE and other markers. The sample was CD4+ T cells sorted from a lymph node. The origin of the receptors is a C3H/HeJ mouse with alopecia areata. The MHC haplotype of this mouse line is H2-k.

This clone has only a few counts. Here the gene names and germline are mouse. With the read ending 4 residues before the CDR3 end, the germline J gene is used to fill in that end. V gene TRBV19 combines with J gene TRBJ2-2, with TRBD2 matching over 8 bases. V lost 0 bases to trimming and J lost 4 bases; unmatched junction nucleotides: 8. The CDR3 is made up of 17 amino acids. Germline CDR1 and CDR2: FNHDT and SITEND (reference sequence). The sequenced CDR3 bases are TGTGCCAGCAGTATAGTCGGGGGGGCGCCGGGCACCGGG. Translation gives CASSIVGGAPGTG. The full CDR3 reads CASSIVGGAPGTGQLYF.

On this clone itself: Gene and germline names: mouse. The missing CDR3 end, 4 residues past where the read stops, is filled in from the germline J gene. The V gene is TRBV13-3, the J gene TRBJ2-1, with TRBD2 matching over 7 bases. Germline V gives CDR1 NNHDY, CDR2 SYVADS. The CDR3 totals 13 residues. CDR3 bases read: TGTGCCAGCTCTGGGGGAGGCGGCGCT. Its protein is CASSGGGGA. The whole CDR3 region reads CASSGGGGAEQFF.

On this clone: Gene names and germline match the mouse. The read terminates 4 residues ahead of where the CDR3 ends, so the germline J gene completes it. The genes are TRBV1 and TRBJ2-5; D might be TRBD1 (5 bases). CDR3 length: 13 amino acids. Germline V gene lookup returns CDR1 NSQYPW and CDR2 LRSPGD (reference sequence). The covered CDR3 bases are TGCACCTGCAGTGCTTGGCAGGGTGAC. This gives the protein CTCSAWQGD. The CDR3 in full is CTCSAWQGDTQYF.

This clone came up a few times. The genes and germline here are from mouse. The CDR3 end lies 4 residues beyond the end of the read and is filled in from the germline J gene. V is TRBV13-3 and J is TRBJ2-7; the match to TRBD2 covers 11 bases. This CDR3 is built from 15 residues. Germline CDR1 NNHDY, CDR2 SYVADS. CDR3 sequence reads: CASSSPGLGEYEQYF. Partial CDR3 DNA: TGTGCCAGCAGTTCACCGGGACTGGGGGAGTAT.

Concerning this clone itself: Gene and germline names: mouse. The read stops 4 residues short of the end of the CDR3; the missing end is completed from the germline J gene. This rearrangement joins TRBV17 to TRBJ2-5, with D possibly matching TRBD1 (6 bases). CDR3 size: 14 residues. Germline CDR1 reads MNHDT; CDR2 reads YYDKIL. V lost 1 base, J lost 1 base, and 6 bases lay in between. The chain's CDR3 is CASSRGTDQDTQYF. Incomplete CDR3 DNA: TGTGCTAGCAGTAGAGGGACAGACCAAGAC.

Worth noting for this clone: The listed genes are named as in mouse. The same CDR3 can be traced to other DNA sequences in this sample. CDR3 bases read: TGTGCCAGCAGCCAAGAGGACAGGGGTGGAGAC. Its translation: CASSQEDRGGD. The complete CDR3 sequence is CASSQEDRGGDTQYF. The rearrangement links TRBV5 to TRBJ2-5; TRBD1 matches at 9 bases. The read stops 4 residues short of the end of the CDR3; the missing end is completed from the germline J gene. This CDR3 has 15 amino acids. Germline CDR1 reads LGHNA; CDR2 reads YNLKQL (reference sequence).

Note on this clone: It is unclear where the CDR3 begins or ends on the DNA, so no DNA is shown, and the CDR3 is as TCRdb lists it. Any gene name here is a mouse gene name. The V and J genes are TRBV23 and TRBJ1-2; TRBD1 reflects the table's D call only, with no check against the DNA. Per germline, CDR1 KGHTA and CDR2 FQNQQP. The CDR3 comprises 15 residues, both ends counted. CDR3 protein: CAPAVKTGSNSDYTF.

Turning to this clone: The genes and germline here are from mouse. The read is 4 residues too short to cover the CDR3 end, so that end is filled in from the germline J gene. V usage is TRBV19 and J usage is TRBJ1-2, with 9 bases matching TRBD1. The germline V gene has CDR1 FNHDT and CDR2 SITEND (reference sequence). J lost 0 bases, V lost 4 bases, and 7 bases had no gene match. The CDR3 contains 16 residues. CDR3 residues: CASSPTGGTANSDYTF. The CDR3 DNA, read in part, is TGTGCCAGCAGTCCGACAGGGGGGACTGCAAACTCC.

For this clone: Gene names and germline match the mouse. The read stops 4 residues short of the end of the CDR3; the missing end is completed from the germline J gene. The genes are TRBV13-3 and TRBJ2-3, with 7 bases identical to TRBD1. The J segment lost 1 base and the V segment lost 3 bases, leaving 2 bases of the junction unmatched. This CDR3 region has 14 residues. CDR1 and CDR2 (germline): NNHDY, SYVADS. The CDR3: CASSGGTGAETLYF. CDR3 bases read: TGTGCCAGCAGTGGGGGGACAGGTGCAGAA.

This clone turned up a few times. Gene names and germline refer to mouse. The missing CDR3 end, 4 residues past where the read stops, is filled in from the germline J gene. This chain links TRBV31 with TRBJ2-2, with D maybe TRBD2 (7 bases). The CDR3 spans 16 residues. Germline-derived CDR1 and CDR2 are GKSSPN and SITVG. The V end lost 0 bases, the J end lost 0 bases, and 11 bases lay between the germline ends. The part of the CDR3 DNA that was read is TGTGCCTGGAGTCTAGAGGGGGGGACAAACACCGGG. Translation: CAWSLEGGTNTG. The complete CDR3 reads CAWSLEGGTNTGQLYF.

In the case of this clone: All gene names here are mouse names. Read coverage stops 4 residues before the CDR3 terminus; the germline J gene supplies the remainder. This sequence joins TRBV1 and TRBJ1-2, with 7 bases aligning to TRBD1. This CDR3 spans 14 amino acids. With 6 bases clipped from V and 0 bases from J, the junction kept 4 bases outside the gene matches. CDR1 is NSQYPW and CDR2 is LRSPGD in the germline V gene (reference sequence). The CDR3 DNA, read in part, is TGCACCTGCAGGCGGGGACAGACAAACTCC. This gives the protein CTCRRGQTNS. Given in full, the CDR3 is CTCRRGQTNSDYTF.

In the case of this clone: All gene names here are mouse names. The CDR3 extends 4 residues past the end of the read, so its final part is completed from the germline J gene. Other nucleotide sequences from this sample produce the same CDR3. This chain uses TRBV13-2 with TRBJ1-1, with a tentative D call TRBD1 (5 bases). Trimming took off 0 bases at V and 0 bases at J, with 9 bases between the two ends. The CDR3 is made up of 15 amino acids. The germline V gene encodes CDR1 NNHNN and CDR2 SYGAGS (reference sequence). The sequenced CDR3 bases are TGTGCCAGCGGTGATGCTGGGGGTGCAAACACA. Its translation: CASGDAGGANT. The CDR3 in its entirety is CASGDAGGANTEVFF.

Concerning this clone: A much larger clone is a single base away; this may be a read error. Mouse names are used for the genes. The chain's CDR3 is CASSELGDQDTQYF. The CDR3 bases that were read are TGTGCCAGCAGTGAACTGGGGGACCAAGAC. V is TRBV13-3 and J is TRBJ2-5; 8 bases agree with TRBD2. The read stops 4 residues short of the end of the CDR3; the missing end is completed from the germline J gene. Germline CDR1 and CDR2: NNHDY and SYVADS. Trimming cost V 2 bases and J 1 base; bases outside gene matches: 0. The CDR3 length is 14 residues. Full variable domain (missing parts from reference TRBV13-3 and TRBJ2-5): EAAVTQSPRSKVAVTGGKVTLSCHQTNNHDYMYWYRQDTGHGLRLIHYSYVADSTEKGDIPDGYKASRPSQENFSLILELASLSQTAVYFCASSELGDQDTQYFGPGTRLLVL.

This clone was seen a handful of times. The gene names given are mouse names. The DNA ends 4 residues before the CDR3 does, and the rest of the CDR3 is filled in from the germline J gene. This chain connects TRBV5 to TRBJ1-1; D is possibly TRBD1 (5 bases). Germline V CDR1 and CDR2: LGHNA, YNLKQL (reference sequence). There are 14 residues in the CDR3. CDR3 in amino acids: CASSLRTGGEEVFF. CDR3 bases read: TGTGCCAGCAGCCTCCGGACTGGGGGGGAA.

With regard to this clone: The genes are named according to mouse. The DNA ends 4 residues before the CDR3 does, and the rest of the CDR3 is filled in from the germline J gene. The V gene is TRBV1, the J gene TRBJ1-2; tentatively, D is TRBD1 (6 bases). Trimming shortened V by 1 base and J by 1 base, and 10 bases separated the two germline ends. The CDR3 has 15 residues. The germline CDR1 and CDR2 sequences are NSQYPW and LRSPGD (reference sequence). Incomplete CDR3 DNA: TGCACCTGCAGTGCAGCGACAGGATTAAACTCC. It yields the protein CTCSAATGLNS. The CDR3 in its entirety is CTCSAATGLNSDYTF.

This clone was picked up a small number of times. Mouse germline and gene names are used. The read is 4 residues too short to cover the CDR3 end, so that end is filled in from the germline J gene. The chain uses TRBV31 and TRBJ2-3, with 9 bases that match TRBD1. V was pared by 0 bases and J by 2 bases, with 3 bases of the junction left unmatched. The CDR3 length is 15 residues. The germline V gene has CDR1 GKSSPN and CDR2 SITVG. The covered CDR3 bases are TGTGCCTGGAGTCTAGGGGACAGGGTTGCAGAA. As protein: CAWSLGDRVAE. The full CDR3 protein reads CAWSLGDRVAETLYF. Complete variable domain (other parts from reference TRBV31 and TRBJ2-3): AQTIHQWPVAEIKAVGSPLSLGCTIKGKSSPNLYWYWQATGGTLQQLFYSITVGQVESVVQLNLSASRPKDDQFILSTEKLLLSHSGFYLCAWSLGDRVAETLYFGSGTRLTVL.

Concerning this clone: Each gene name is a mouse one. The read halts 4 residues ahead of the CDR3 end, with the missing end drawn from the germline J gene. Other DNA sequences in the sample encode the same CDR3. The chain carries TRBV17 and TRBJ2-5; a weak D match, TRBD2 (6 bases). Germline loops: CDR1 MNHDT, CDR2 YYDKIL. This CDR3 has 14 amino acids. Partial CDR3 DNA: TGTGCTAGCAGTAGAAGGGGCGGGGGGGAC. This translates into CASSRRGGGD. The whole CDR3 sequence reads CASSRRGGGDTQYF. Full variable domain (outside the CDR3, taken from reference TRBV17 and TRBJ2-5): DTTVKQNPRYKLARVGKPVNLICSQTMNHDTMYWYQKKPNQAPKLLLFYYDKILNREADTFEKFQSSRPNNSFCSLYIGSAGLEYSAMYLCASSRRGGGDTQYFGPGTRLLVL.

The table lists this clone with a few counts. Gene names are the mouse ones. The read gets to within 4 residues of the CDR3 end, and the germline J gene fills in the rest. The chain couples TRBV5 to TRBJ2-1, with TRBD1 matching over 8 bases. CDR3 length equals 15 residues. Germline loops: CDR1 LGHNA, CDR2 YNLKQL (reference sequence). Partial CDR3 DNA: TGTGCCAGCAGCCTCAAACCAGGGGGCTGGGCT. Translation gives CASSLKPGGWA. The full CDR3 protein reads CASSLKPGGWAEQFF.

There are a few counts of this clone. These gene names are mouse names. From the germline J gene comes the end of the CDR3, since the read stops 4 residues before it. The V call is TRBV4, the J call TRBJ2-7, with 7 bases fitting TRBD1. J was trimmed by 0 bases and V by 3 bases; bases with no gene match: 2. Germline CDR1 and CDR2: LGHDT and YNNKQL (reference sequence). There are 14 residues in the CDR3. CDR3 sequence reads: CASSYRDSSYEQYF. CDR3 DNA, as far as it was read: TGTGCCAGCAGCTACCGGGACAGCTCCTAT.

This clone turned up a few times. Gene names and germline refer to mouse. The DNA ends 4 residues before the CDR3 does, and the rest of the CDR3 is filled in from the germline J gene. Other DNA sequences in this specimen translate into the identical CDR3. This rearrangement joins TRBV19 to TRBJ1-2; D possibly corresponds to TRBD1 (5 bases). Deletions cut 0 bases from V and 0 bases from J, with 9 bases between. The CDR3 is made up of 15 amino acids. The germline V gene encodes CDR1 FNHDT and CDR2 SITEND (reference sequence). The CDR3 here is CASSIGQGANSDYTF. The sequenced CDR3 bases are TGTGCCAGCAGTATAGGGCAGGGCGCAAACTCC.

This clone occurred many times. Gene names denote mouse genes. The read finishes 4 residues shy of the CDR3 end, and the germline J gene is used to complete it. V and J are TRBV19 and TRBJ2-3; no clear D gene. Germline V CDR1 and CDR2: FNHDT, SITEND (reference sequence). V dropped 4 bases and J dropped 1 base, with 4 bases sitting between them. The CDR3 totals 12 residues. The DNA read from the CDR3 is TGTGCCAGCAGTTGGGGTGCAGAA. Protein sequence: CASSWGAE. The full CDR3 reads CASSWGAETLYF. Together with reference TRBV19 and TRBJ2-3, the CDR3 gives the full variable domain: GGIITQTPKFLIGQEGQKLTLKCQQNFNHDTMYWYRQDSGKGLRLIYYSITENDLQKGDLSEGYDASREKKSSFSLTVTSAQKNEMAVFLCASSWGAETLYFGSGTRLTVL.

Concerning this clone: All gene names here are mouse names. The sequenced CDR3 bases are TGTGCCAGCAGTATTCAGGGACAGGGGGCGCGA. This encodes CASSIQGQGAR. From start to end, the CDR3 is CASSIQGQGAREVFF. The rearrangement uses TRBV19 and TRBJ1-1, with 12 bases lining up with TRBD1. The CDR3 extends 4 residues past the end of the read, so its final part is completed from the germline J gene. The germline gives CDR1 FNHDT, CDR2 SITEND (reference sequence). This CDR3 comprises 15 residues.